The 22 T cell receptor beta chains presented below share a single source sample, sequenced in a study of blood T cell repertoires in COVID-19. Assay used: immunoSEQ multiplex PCR; TCRdb lists only in-frame clones, some missing. Seen here are 210,000 or so clones, about 90% observed once, and the top ten hold roughly 1.5%. Sequencing used peripheral blood. The receptors here all came from a man between 18 and 35 years old with active or convalescent COVID-19.

V and J are TRBV5-1 and TRBJ2-6; D perhaps matches TRBD2 (5 bases). Germline lookup yields CDR1 SGHRS and CDR2 YFSETQ. V was pared by 4 bases and J by 2 bases, with 16 bases between. This CDR3 comprises 17 residues. The CDR3 DNA reads TGCGCCAGCAGCCTCGGGGTGAACAGAGCTGGGGCCAACGTCCTGACTTTC. This gives the protein CASSLGVNRAGANVLTF.

This clone was counted between two and nine times. The chain recombines TRBV18 with TRBJ1-1, with 8 bases that match TRBD1. The CDR3 has 18 amino acids. CDR1 and CDR2 (germline): KGHSH, LQKENI. V lost 3 bases, J lost 7 bases, and 19 bases stayed unmatched. This CDR3 reads CASSPGQGGFLGGGEAFF. The CDR3, as DNA: TGTGCCAGCTCACCCGGACAGGGCGGCTTTTTAGGAGGTGGTGAAGCTTTCTTT.

The J gene is TRBJ1-2, the V gene TRBV29-1, with a tentative D call TRBD1 (5 bases). The CDR3 length is 12 residues. From germline, CDR1 is SQVTM and CDR2 ANQGSEA. V was pared by 7 bases and J by 5 bases, with 14 bases between. Here the CDR3 DNA reads TGCAGCGGACTCAGCCAGGGATATGGCTACACCTTC. Its translation: CSGLSQGYGYTF.

The gene calls are TRBV21-1 and TRBJ1-1; the tabulated D call, TRBD1, remains unverified against the DNA. TRBV21-1 is termed a pseudogene. The CDR3 runs to 17 residues. The DNA for the CDR3 is TGTGCCAGCAGCAAAGTAATCGGACAGGGAGGGAACACTGAAGCTTTCTTT. It is translated as CASSKVIGQGGNTEAFF.

V gene TRBV28 combines with J gene TRBJ1-4, with TRBD1 as a possible D gene (6 bases). This CDR3 is built from 15 residues. Germline V gene lookup returns CDR1 MDHEN and CDR2 SYDVKM. The ends were cut back, 3 bases at V and 8 bases at J, with 16 bases in the middle. The CDR3 DNA is TGTGCCAGCAGTTTCATAGGGGGTTCAGAAGAAAAACTGTTTTTT. The encoded protein is CASSFIGGSEEKLFF.

CDR3 nucleotide sequence: TGTGCCAGCAGTAGGGACAGGGGGCCGGAAAAGTACTTC. It codes for CASSRDRGPEKYF. This chain connects TRBV28 to TRBJ2-7, with 12 bases matching TRBD1. Germline V gives CDR1 MDHEN, CDR2 SYDVKM. V lost 5 bases to trimming and J lost 11 bases; unmatched junction nucleotides: 7. The CDR3 totals 13 residues. Variable domain in full (rest from reference TRBV28 and TRBJ2-7): DVKVTQSSRYLVKRTGEKVFLECVQDMDHENMFWYRQDPGLGLRLIYFSYDVKMKEKGDIPEGYSVSREKKERFSLILESASTNQTSMYLCASSRDRGPEKYFGPGTRLTVT.

This chain connects TRBV3-1 (or the pseudogene TRBV3-2) to TRBJ2-2, with TRBD2 matching over 9 bases. The CDR3 contains 16 residues. The J segment lost 3 bases and the V segment lost 4 bases, leaving 6 bases of the junction unmatched. Germline V gene sequence: CDR1 LGHDT, CDR2 YNNKEL (reference sequence). The CDR3 loop reads CASSPETSGYTGELFF. DNA for the CDR3: TGTGCCAGCAGCCCCGAGACTAGCGGTTACACCGGGGAGCTGTTTTTT.

The chain recombines TRBV6-5 with TRBJ2-2, with a weak D call TRBD2 (5 bases). CDR3 length equals 13 residues. Deletions cut 11 bases from V and 0 bases from J, with 10 bases between. Germline CDR1 reads MNHEY; CDR2 reads SVGAGI. CDR3 residues: CALRDANTGELFF. The CDR3 coding sequence is TGTGCCCTCCGGGATGCGAACACCGGGGAGCTGTTTTTT.

The chain uses TRBV4-3 and TRBJ2-7; 8 bases match TRBD2. With 0 bases clipped from V and 4 bases from J, the junction kept 8 bases outside the gene matches. The CDR3 loop spans 16 amino acids. The V gene's germline CDR1 is LGHNA and CDR2 YSLEER. The CDR3 loop is CASSQDRSASGYEQYF. CDR3 DNA sequence: TGCGCCAGCAGCCAAGATCGTTCGGCTAGCGGGTACGAGCAGTACTTC.

This rearrangement joins TRBV29-1 to TRBJ1-5, with 9 bases matching TRBD1. J gave up 4 bases and V 4 bases, and 5 bases lay outside the gene matches. The CDR3 totals 14 residues. Germline CDR1 is SQVTM and CDR2 is ANQGSEA. The CDR3 protein is CSVGGTGWNQPQHF. Written as DNA, the CDR3 is TGCAGCGTTGGTGGGACAGGGTGGAATCAGCCCCAGCATTTT.

The V and J genes are TRBV25-1 and TRBJ2-1, with D perhaps TRBD2 (5 bases). V lost 4 bases and J lost 0, with 10 bases in between. Germline loops: CDR1 MGHDK, CDR2 SYGVNS. The CDR3 loop spans 15 amino acids. The CDR3 nucleotides are TGTGCCAGCAGTGGCGGGTCTAACTCCTACAATGAGCAGTTCTTC. Residues: CASSGGSNSYNEQFF. Together with reference TRBV25-1 and TRBJ2-1, the CDR3 gives the full variable domain: EADIYQTPRYLVIGTGKKITLECSQTMGHDKMYWYQQDPGMELHLIHYSYGVNSTEKGDLSSESTVSRIRTEHFPLTLESARPSHTSQYLCASSGGSNSYNEQFFGPGTRLTVL.

V gene TRBV19 combines with J gene TRBJ1-1, with TRBD1 as a possible D gene (5 bases). The CDR3 has 16 residues. V was pared by 1 base and J by 1 base, with 13 bases between. Germline assignment: CDR1 LNHDA and CDR2 SQIVND (reference sequence). CDR3 sequence (DNA): TGTGCCAGTAGTATAGCCCCCGACAGACCGAACACTGAAGCTTTCTTT. This translates into CASSIAPDRPNTEAFF.

The chain links TRBV3-1 (or the pseudogene TRBV3-2) to TRBJ1-4; 7 nucleotides align to TRBD1. The trim removed 0 bases at V and 8 bases at J, leaving 12 bases unmatched. Germline V CDR1 and CDR2: LGHDT, YNNKEL (reference sequence). The length of the CDR3 is 17 residues. Here the CDR3 DNA reads TGTGCCAGCAGCCAAGATCCCCTGGGGACAGCCTGGGAAAAACTGTTTTTT. This codes for CASSQDPLGTAWEKLFF.

The chain carries TRBV7-2 and TRBJ2-1; 7 positions match TRBD1. Germline CDR1 reads SGHTA; CDR2 reads FQGNSA. The CDR3 runs to 17 residues. Trimming removed 4 bases from V and 6 bases from J; junction bases left unmatched: 15. CDR3 nucleotide sequence: TGTGCCAGCAGCTCCACCCGACAGGGCCTAAAGAGCAATGAGCAGTTCTTC. This translates into CASSSTRQGLKSNEQFF.

The rearrangement joins TRBV6-5 to TRBJ2-7, with a weak D call TRBD2 (6 bases). The CDR3 runs 13 residues. Germline values: CDR1 MNHEY, CDR2 SVGAGI. The V and J ends lost 6 bases and 0 bases respectively, with 9 bases between them. The CDR3 region has the DNA TGTGCCAGCAGGGAGGGAGTCTCCTACGAGCAGTACTTC. Protein sequence: CASREGVSYEQYF.

The chain uses TRBV7-9 and TRBJ2-5; D might be TRBD1 (6 bases). Trimming removed 0 bases at V and 7 bases at J, with 15 bases between. Germline lookup yields CDR1 SEHNR and CDR2 FQNEAQ (reference sequence). This CDR3 contains 15 residues. CDR3 residues: CASSLASGAQSTQYF. Written as DNA, the CDR3 is TGTGCCAGCAGCTTAGCATCAGGGGCGCAGTCGACCCAGTACTTC. Using reference TRBV7-9 and TRBJ2-5 for the parts outside the CDR3, the full variable domain is DTGVSQNPRHKITKRGQNVTFRCDPISEHNRLYWYRQTLGQGPEFLTYFQNEAQLEKSRLLSDRFSAERPKGSFSTLEIQRTEQGDSAMYLCASSLASGAQSTQYFGPGTRLLVL.

The chain links TRBV10-3 to TRBJ1-1, with 7 positions matching TRBD1. The trim removed 6 bases at V and 4 bases at J, leaving 5 bases unmatched. Germline V CDR1 and CDR2: ENHRY, SYGVKD. The CDR3 contains 13 residues. This chain's CDR3 is CAISPTGITEAFF. The CDR3 nucleotides are TGTGCCATCAGCCCGACAGGGATCACTGAAGCTTTCTTT.

The chain carries TRBV27 and TRBJ2-3, with D possibly being TRBD1 (6 bases). Germline V gene data show CDR1 as MNHEY and CDR2 as SMNVEV (reference sequence). Trimming pared 5 bases from V and 8 bases from J, leaving 14 bases between. CDR3 length: 13 residues. The CDR3 loop is CASSTNLGGTQYF. The CDR3 DNA sequence: TGTGCCAGCAGTACCAACCTAGGGGGTACGCAGTATTTT.

This rearrangement joins TRBV30 to TRBJ1-1; 8 positions match TRBD1. V lost 2 bases and J lost 4; bases outside the gene matches: 6. The CDR3 consists of 14 residues. In germline, CDR1 is GTSNPN, CDR2 SVGIG (reference sequence). Here the CDR3 DNA reads TGTGCCTGGAGTCCCGGACAGGGAATCACTGAAGCTTTCTTT. The encoded protein is CAWSPGQGITEAFF.

This CDR3 is CASSQLGLPTGKSYGYTF. The CDR3 DNA follows: TGCGCCAGCAGCCAGCTAGGGCTCCCGACAGGGAAGTCCTATGGCTACACCTTC. V usage is TRBV4-1 and J usage is TRBJ1-2; 7 bases align to TRBD1. The germline CDR1 and CDR2 sequences are MGHRA and YSYEKL. J lost 4 bases, V lost 3 bases, and 17 bases had no gene match. The CDR3 totals 18 residues.

V is TRBV29-1 and J is TRBJ2-7; D is possibly TRBD1 (6 bases). Deletions cut 1 base from V and 2 bases from J, with 12 bases between. Germline loops: CDR1 SQVTM, CDR2 ANQGSEA. CDR3 length equals 14 residues. The CDR3 sequence is CSVEGLTGPYEQYF. In nucleotides, the CDR3 is TGCAGCGTTGAAGGATTGACAGGCCCCTACGAGCAGTACTTC.

This clone was recorded once. This chain links TRBV10-3 with TRBJ1-2; 7 nucleotides agree with TRBD1. This CDR3 has 13 amino acids. Germline loops: CDR1 ENHRY, CDR2 SYGVKD. V was pared by 5 bases and J by 4 bases, with 4 bases of the junction left unmatched. The CDR3 is CAISSGDSYGYTF. The CDR3 bases are TGTGCCATCAGTTCCGGGGACAGCTATGGCTACACCTTC.